The 19 T cell receptor beta chains reported below all come from one sample, sequenced in a study of blood T cell repertoires in COVID-19. Produced via immunoSEQ multiplex PCR; TCRdb's table is partial and in-frame only. The sample yields over 600,000 clones, 80% to 90% seen once. Sequenced sample: peripheral blood. The receptors derive from a woman under 30 with acute or convalescent COVID-19.

This chain uses TRBV9 with TRBJ2-5; 8 bases fit TRBD2. The ends lost 4 bases at V and 7 bases at J; junction bases unmatched: 9. The CDR3 is 14 residues long. Germline V gives CDR1 SGDLS, CDR2 YYNGEE. Written as DNA, the CDR3 is TGTGCCAGCAGCCGGGCGGGGGGATTAGGGACCCAGTACTTC. Translated: CASSRAGGLGTQYF. The variable domain in full, completed from reference TRBV9 and TRBJ2-5, reads DSGVTQTPKHLITATGQRVTLRCSPRSGDLSVYWYQQSLDQGLQFLIQYYNGEERAKGNILERFSAQQFPDLHSELNLSSLELGDSALYFCASSRAGGLGTQYFGPGTRLLVL.

This sequence joins TRBV7-9 and TRBJ2-1; D gene unclear. Germline V gene lookup returns CDR1 SEHNR and CDR2 FQNEAQ (reference sequence). This CDR3 comprises 14 residues. V was trimmed by 5 bases and J by 2 bases, leaving 10 bases between them. CDR3 nucleotide sequence: TGTGCCAGCAGCCGAACGGAGACCTACAATGAGCAGTTCTTC. This encodes CASSRTETYNEQFF.

This sequence joins TRBV14 and TRBJ1-2; a possible D gene is TRBD1 (5 bases). CDR3 size: 14 residues. CDR1 is SGHDN, CDR2 FVKESK, per germline. V shed 0 bases and J shed 4 bases, with 9 bases lying between them. The CDR3 reads CASSQDLGPYGYTF. The CDR3 DNA sequence: TGTGCCAGCAGCCAAGATCTGGGGCCCTATGGCTACACCTTC. Full variable domain (rest looked up from reference TRBV14 and TRBJ1-2): EAGVTQFPSHSVIEKGQTVTLRCDPISGHDNLYWYRRVMGKEIKFLLHFVKESKQDESGMPNNRFLAERTGGTYSTLKVQPAELEDSGVYFCASSQDLGPYGYTFGSGTRLTVV.

This clone was found a few times. The chain has TRBV9 and TRBJ1-2; 7 positions agree with TRBD1. CDR3 size: 13 residues. The trim removed 6 bases at V and 8 bases at J, leaving 10 bases unmatched. Germline loops: CDR1 SGDLS, CDR2 YYNGEE. This CDR3 reads CASNRQGGSGYTF. CDR3 in DNA: TGTGCCAGCAACAGACAGGGCGGGTCAGGCTACACCTTC.

CDR3 DNA: TGCGCCAGCAGCCAAGATTTGGTACGGGGAAACACCATATATTTT. Its protein is CASSQDLVRGNTIYF. The V gene is TRBV4-3, the J gene TRBJ1-3, with D uncertain. V gave up 0 bases and J gave up 4 bases, with 10 bases separating them. Germline values: CDR1 LGHNA, CDR2 YSLEER. CDR3 length: 15 amino acids.

The chain recombines TRBV30 with TRBJ2-7, with a possible D match to TRBD1 (5 bases). Per germline, CDR1 GTSNPN and CDR2 SVGIG (reference sequence). CDR3 length: 14 amino acids. Deletions cut 7 bases from V and 0 bases from J, with 16 bases between. The CDR3 DNA follows: TGTGCCTCGCTGGACACCGCGAGCTCCTACGAGCAGTACTTC. This encodes CASLDTASSYEQYF.

The CDR3 region has the DNA TGTGCCAGCAGTTTTCCCTTAAACTATGGCTACACCTTC. Amino acids: CASSFPLNYGYTF. The rearrangement links TRBV28 to TRBJ1-2, with unresolved D. This CDR3 contains 13 residues. The V end lost 3 bases, the J end lost 2 bases, and 7 bases lay between the germline ends. CDR1 and CDR2 from the germline V gene are MDHEN and SYDVKM.

J is TRBJ1-2 and V is TRBV18; possibly TRBD1 for D (6 bases). V was clipped by 5 bases and J by 8 bases, with 12 bases between them. The germline gives CDR1 KGHSH, CDR2 LQKENI. This CDR3 is built from 12 residues. The CDR3 sequence: CASSLPGVGYTF. CDR3 in DNA: TGTGCCAGCTCATTACCAGGGGTCGGCTACACCTTC. Drawing the rest from reference TRBV18 and TRBJ1-2, the complete variable domain is NAGVMQNPRHLVRRRGQEARLRCSPMKGHSHVYWYRQLPEEGLKFMVYLQKENIIDESGMPKERFSAEFPKEGPSILRIQQVVRGDSAAYFCASSLPGVGYTFGSGTRLTVV.

The gene calls are TRBV12-3 or TRBV12-4 and TRBJ2-1; D is undetermined. The CDR3 consists of 10 residues. Trimming removed 7 bases at V and 7 bases at J, with 5 bases between. The CDR3 bases are TGTGCCAGCACCTCGAATGAGCAGTTCTTC. Amino acid sequence: CASTSNEQFF.

The chain uses TRBV25-1 and TRBJ2-2; tentatively, D is TRBD1 (6 bases). Between the trimmed V and J ends, which lost 3 bases and 4 bases, there was a span of 9 bases. The V gene's germline CDR1 is MGHDK and CDR2 SYGVNS. The CDR3 is made up of 14 amino acids. The CDR3 loop is CASSDRGVTGELFF. CDR3 nucleotides: TGTGCCAGCAGTGACAGGGGAGTCACCGGGGAGCTGTTTTTT.

A single count supports this clone. This chain joins TRBV9 and TRBJ1-6; 8 bases fit TRBD1. CDR1 and CDR2 from the germline V gene are SGDLS and YYNGEE. J was trimmed by 4 bases and V by 0 bases; bases with no gene match: 3. This CDR3 is built from 16 residues. CDR3 in amino acids: CASSVGGQAYNSPLHF. The CDR3 DNA reads TGTGCCAGCAGCGTAGGGGGACAGGCGTATAATTCACCCCTCCACTTT.

Worth noting for this clone: At the DNA level, this CDR3 is encoded by other sequences in the same sample as well. This sequence joins TRBV19 and TRBJ1-2, with 8 nucleotides matching TRBD1. The V and J ends lost 7 bases and 0 bases, in that order; junction bases with no gene match: 4. The germline CDR1 and CDR2 sequences are LNHDA and SQIVND (reference sequence). This CDR3 comprises 14 residues. The CDR3 is CASTSDRANYGYTF. CDR3 nucleotides: TGTGCCAGTACCTCGGACAGGGCTAACTATGGCTACACCTTC.

J is TRBJ2-6 and V is TRBV5-1; possible D gene TRBD2, 6 bases. CDR1 is SGHRS and CDR2 is YFSETQ in the germline V gene. Trimming took 0 bases from V and 2 from J, leaving 9 bases between them. The CDR3 is 16 amino acids. The CDR3 sequence: CASSLVGGAGANVLTF. Here the CDR3 DNA reads TGCGCCAGCAGCTTGGTAGGAGGGGCTGGGGCCAACGTCCTGACTTTC.

The rearrangement links TRBV4-1 to TRBJ1-2, with TRBD1 matching over 8 bases. V gave up 4 bases and J gave up 4 bases; unmatched junction bases: 8. This CDR3 has 15 residues. Germline CDR1 MGHRA, CDR2 YSYEKL. CDR3 sequence: CASSPGQGPFYGYTF. The DNA of the CDR3 is TGCGCCAGCAGCCCCGGACAGGGCCCTTTCTATGGCTACACCTTC.

The chain recombines TRBV23-1 with TRBJ2-7; 8 nucleotides match TRBD1. Being an ORF, TRBV23-1 has a function that is uncertain. V lost 8 bases and J lost 3; bases outside the gene matches: 9. This CDR3 is built from 14 residues. CDR3 residues: CASRGQGRNYEQYF. The CDR3 DNA sequence: TGCGCCAGCCGAGGACAGGGAAGAAACTACGAGCAGTACTTC.

This chain links TRBV6-5 with TRBJ1-2; no clear D. The CDR3 consists of 12 residues. Germline lookup yields CDR1 MNHEY and CDR2 SVGAGI. V was cut by 7 bases and J by 2 bases, with 8 bases left in between. CDR3 in amino acids: CASKDKNYGYTF. The CDR3 coding sequence is TGTGCCAGCAAAGACAAGAACTATGGCTACACCTTC.

The CDR3 loop reads CASSPGWFYEQYF. The CDR3 DNA reads TGTGCCAGCTCACCGGGCTGGTTCTACGAGCAGTACTTC. The chain links TRBV18 to TRBJ2-7; D remains unclear. Germline V gene data show CDR1 as KGHSH and CDR2 as LQKENI. CDR3 length equals 13 residues. V was shortened by 3 bases and J by 3 bases, with 9 bases between the two germline ends.

The V gene is TRBV7-2, the J gene TRBJ1-6; 8 bases align to TRBD1. The CDR3 is made up of 13 amino acids. Germline lookup yields CDR1 SGHTA and CDR2 FQGNSA. The trim removed 5 bases at V and 10 bases at J, leaving 4 bases unmatched. In nucleotides, the CDR3 is TGTGCCAGCAGCCCCAACAGGGGGTCACCCCTCCACTTT. This codes for CASSPNRGSPLHF.

The CDR3 loop is CASRNSDNQPQHF. CDR3 DNA sequence: TGTGCCAGCAGAAACAGTGACAATCAGCCCCAGCATTTT. This rearrangement joins TRBV6-6 to TRBJ1-5; D not resolved. In germline, CDR1 is MNHNY, CDR2 SVGAGI (reference sequence). Trimming removed 6 bases from V and 3 bases from J, with 9 bases in between. The CDR3 loop spans 13 amino acids.